A single T cell receptor beta chain is shown here with its context. This clonotype appeared a few times. Its antigen is still unknown. No base quality values were provided; no much bigger clone lies one nucleotide off. Reading the label with the study, this specimen's time point is: 45 days after influenza vaccine administration. Per the germline V gene, SNHLY is the CDR1 and FYNNEI is the CDR2. The CDR3 measures 13 amino acids from cysteine to phenylalanine. Solely the CDR3 DNA is kept, with 39 bases framed from the first base. For this chain, trimming is 8 bases at the V end and 0 bases at the J end, and the number of junction bases without a gene match is 2. This sample was included in a study of response to subunit inactivated influenza vaccine (dated by TCRdb to the late 2010s). With respect to the entire study: Deep quantitative profiling of the T cell receptor repertoire was used in the study to follow responses to a trivalent subunit inactivated influenza vaccine. On the study overall, not on this receptor specifically: The authors suggested that each seasonal influenza vaccination may recruit only a limited number of new T cells.

The library was obtained by RT-PCR. Sequencing instrument: Illumina HiSeq 2500. The raw public data were reprocessed by TCRdb itself: fastp quality trimming at Q25, MiXCR clonotype calling, in-frame beta chains only. Every distinct CDR3 protein forms one entry, paired with its most common genes and DNA. In this sample the table shows more than 400,000 distinct CDR3 sequences, roughly 9.8% of which occur a single time. 10% to 15% of the sample is in the top ten clones. The chain employs TRBV2 and TRBJ2-7, and TRBD1 matches 9 of the central bases. The sequence was obtained from a man in his forties or fifties who received an inactivated influenza vaccine. Donor details come from another sample of the same person, matched by shared clones. Sequencing was performed on PBMCs from blood, taken 40 to 50 days after vaccination. The bases are TGTGCCAGCTCGACAGGGGGCTCCTACGAGCAGTACTTC. This yields the protein CASSTGGSYEQYF.